The entry below gives a single TCR beta chain sequence along with its context. The protocol was immunoSEQ multiplex PCR, while the TCRdb copy is restricted to in-frame clones and leaves out a portion. The sample contains around 100,000 clones, roughly nine tenths of which appear only once. The sample comes from a study of control samples from healthy donors and cancer patients. Sample: blood. The TCR was taken from a woman aged 18-29 years in good health.

In DNA form, the CDR3 reads TGTGCTAGTGGTACGGAGGGGATAACGGAGCAGTTCTTC. This codes for CASGTEGITEQFF. V gene TRBV12-5 combines with J gene TRBJ2-1, with D possibly being TRBD2 (6 bases). Trimming removed 5 bases at V and 10 bases at J, with 15 bases between. This CDR3 contains 13 residues. CDR1 is LGHNT and CDR2 is FRNRAP in the germline V gene.